The text below deals with one T cell receptor (beta chain). This record belongs to a study of blood T cell repertoires in COVID-19. About the study: From the United States, Italy and Spain came samples of acute and convalescent COVID-19. T cells, B-cell-depleted T cells, or PBMCs provided the cDNA or gDNA that served as material.

The CDR3 contains 13 residues. J gave up 7 bases and V 5 bases, and 7 bases lay outside the gene matches. In germline, CDR1 is SEHNR, CDR2 FQNEAQ (reference sequence). Original methodology: Researchers report that nucleated cell counts were estimated from reference gene primer amplification. Profiling relied on immunoSEQ multiplex PCR, and the TCRdb table lists in-frame clones only, not all of them. The DNA was the basis for D and trimming; V, J and clone size are from that table. The sample includes 250,000 to 350,000 clones, about nine tenths of them seen just once. Material: peripheral blood. The receptor's source is a woman under 40 who had recovered from COVID-19. The rearrangement uses TRBV7-9 and TRBJ1-2; 7 bases are a match to TRBD1. For the CDR3, the DNA is TGTGCCAGCAGCCTACAGGGGTTGGGTGGCTACACCTTC. Its protein is CASSLQGLGGYTF.